The sequence of this T cell receptor beta chain was determined in a study of control samples from healthy donors and cancer patients. The method was immunoSEQ multiplex PCR; TCRdb's version includes in-frame clones alone and lacks a portion of them. The table lists some 79,000 clones, more than 75% of them singletons. V dropped 3 bases and J dropped 9; count of bases not matched to a gene: 4. The length of the CDR3 is 14 residues. Germline V gene lookup returns CDR1 SGHRS and CDR2 YFSETQ. The sequence came from a woman aged 45-59 years in good health. The V and J genes are TRBV5-1 and TRBJ1-6; 9 positions agree with TRBD1. Source material: blood. The CDR3 here is CASSSDRGSSPLHF. The CDR3 nucleotides are TGCGCCAGCAGCTCGGACAGGGGTAGTTCACCCCTCCACTTT.